A single T cell receptor (beta chain) is shown here with its context. Its target is not known. This entry comes from a study of blood T cells in healthy people across ages. The CDR3 contains 15 residues. A second PCR, run for roughly 7 to 12 cycles, used a sample-barcoded 5' primer plus a J-beta primer mix. Using its own MiXCR run on the 5' RACE reads, TCRdb lists one record per CDR3 protein. The repertoire holds approximately 600,000 distinct CDR3 sequences, 58% seen once, with 30% to 45% in the top ten. Study-wide points: It was not possible, with unsorted PBMCs, to conclusively compare naive and antigen-experienced cells.

V gene TRBV21-1 combines with J gene TRBJ2-5; the DNA was not compared with TRBD1, the D call given in the table. TRBV21-1 is assigned pseudogene status. The sequence was obtained from a man aged 60 to 75 in good health. What was sequenced was blood. The DNA of the CDR3 is TGTGCCAGCCCCAGCCTGGGACAGGGGCAAAAGACCCAGTACTTC. This codes for CASPSLGQGQKTQYF.